One sample yielded the 4 T cell receptor beta chains listed below, sequenced in a study of blood T cell repertoires in COVID-19. The method was immunoSEQ multiplex PCR; TCRdb's version includes in-frame clones alone and lacks a portion of them. Seen here are 200,000 to 250,000 clones, under 85% observed once, and the top ten hold around 1.3%. The sequenced sample consisted of peripheral blood. The receptor set was obtained from a woman in her thirties with COVID-19, enrolled during active disease.

The chain uses TRBV5-1 and TRBJ2-7; 7 nucleotides align to TRBD2. This CDR3 has 17 residues. Germline V lookup: CDR1 SGHRS, CDR2 YFSETQ. Germline trimming cut 6 bases from V and 6 bases from J; bases unmatched to any gene: 21. CDR3: CASTRAGISLGEGEQYF. CDR3 sequence (DNA): TGCGCCAGCACTCGGGCAGGGATCTCCTTGGGGGAGGGCGAGCAGTACTTC.

The genes are TRBV5-5 and TRBJ2-7; D might be TRBD1 (5 bases). Germline-derived CDR1 and CDR2 are SGHKS and YYEKEE (reference sequence). This CDR3 has 14 amino acids. V was pared by 2 bases and J by 1 base, with 10 bases between. CDR3 DNA sequence: TGTGCCAGCAGCTTACGGACACCGTCCTACGAGCAGTACTTC. Translation gives CASSLRTPSYEQYF.

The gene calls are TRBV4-2 and TRBJ1-2; D gene unclear. The CDR3 is 17 amino acids. From germline, CDR1 is LGHNA and CDR2 YNFKEQ. Trimming took 4 bases from V and 4 from J, leaving 22 bases between them. In nucleotides, the CDR3 is TGTGCCAGCAGCCCCTCTTCGGTCCGGGGAATACTCTATGGCTACACCTTC. It yields the protein CASSPSSVRGILYGYTF.

This chain joins TRBV5-6 and TRBJ1-5; D unresolved. The CDR3 has 16 amino acids. V shed 6 bases and J shed 3 bases, with 19 bases lying between them. Germline lookup yields CDR1 SGHDT and CDR2 YYEEEE. CDR3 sequence: CASTLTGSRYNQPQHF. CDR3 bases: TGTGCCAGCACCTTAACCGGTAGCCGATACAATCAGCCCCAGCATTTT.